This T cell receptor beta chain was sequenced in a study of siplizumab effects on memory and regulatory T cells. Assay used: immunoSEQ multiplex PCR; TCRdb lists only in-frame clones, some missing. The sample has roughly 68,000 clones, roughly 85% seen once. Study-wide results and limits: Some alloreactive sequences were traceable to unstimulated CD4+ memory cells, and siplizumab significantly reduced them.

About this clone itself: The antigen is undetermined. Other DNA sequences within the sample encode an identical CDR3.

The CDR3 sequence is 15 residues long. V was clipped by 6 bases and J by 4 bases; unmatched bases: 11. Germline CDR1 MGHRA, CDR2 YSYEKL. The clonotype originates from a human donor in good health. This chain connects TRBV4-1 to TRBJ1-2, with 7 bases that match TRBD1. Material: memory CD4+ T cells sorted from blood. The CDR3 coding sequence is TGCGCCAGCAGTCAGGTAGACAGGGTAGGCTATGGCTACACCTTC. This codes for CASSQVDRVGYGYTF.